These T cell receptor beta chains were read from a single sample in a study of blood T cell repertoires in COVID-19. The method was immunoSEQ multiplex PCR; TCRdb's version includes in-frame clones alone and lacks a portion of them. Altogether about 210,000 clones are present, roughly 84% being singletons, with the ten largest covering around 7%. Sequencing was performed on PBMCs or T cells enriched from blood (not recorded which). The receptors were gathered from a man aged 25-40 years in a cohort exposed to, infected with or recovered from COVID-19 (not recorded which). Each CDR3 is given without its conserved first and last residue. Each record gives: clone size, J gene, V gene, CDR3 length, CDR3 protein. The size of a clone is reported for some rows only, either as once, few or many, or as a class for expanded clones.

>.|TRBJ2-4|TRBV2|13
ASSLAPGAKNIQY
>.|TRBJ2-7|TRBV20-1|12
SASTGVGPYEQY
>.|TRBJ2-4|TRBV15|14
ATSRDPSSGKNIQY
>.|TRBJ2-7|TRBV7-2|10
ANSLVVYEQY
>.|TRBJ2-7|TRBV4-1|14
ASSQVWPSWRDEQY
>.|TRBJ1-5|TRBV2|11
ALKERGSQPQH
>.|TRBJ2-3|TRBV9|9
ASSLSGRHH
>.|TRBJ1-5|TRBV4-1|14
ASSPAPGGGNQPQH
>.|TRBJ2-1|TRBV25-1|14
ASSEYLGAGNNEQF
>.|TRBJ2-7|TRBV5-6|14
ASSTLTSGRMGEQY
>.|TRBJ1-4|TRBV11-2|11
ASSAGGNEKLF
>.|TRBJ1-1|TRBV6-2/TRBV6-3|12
ASSFDLTGEKAF
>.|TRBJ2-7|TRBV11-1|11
ASSSIREPEQY
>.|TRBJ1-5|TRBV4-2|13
ASSRERTGDQPQH
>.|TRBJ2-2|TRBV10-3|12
AIRLWGVTGELF
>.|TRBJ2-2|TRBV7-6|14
ASSERSGGGTGELF
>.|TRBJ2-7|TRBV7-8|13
ASSSRQDFAYEQY
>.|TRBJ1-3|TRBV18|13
ASSPDGQTRGTIY
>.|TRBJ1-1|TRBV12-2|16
ASRLGSKLGERSTEAF
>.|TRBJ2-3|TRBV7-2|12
ASSFSGGSDTQY
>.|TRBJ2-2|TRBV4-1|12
ASSQQGNTGELF
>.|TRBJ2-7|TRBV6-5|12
ASSYQGGSYEQY
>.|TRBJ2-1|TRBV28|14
ASAILTGGVYNEQF
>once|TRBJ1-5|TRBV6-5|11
ASTGSQRQPQH
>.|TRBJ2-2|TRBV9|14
ASSVWTGANTGELF
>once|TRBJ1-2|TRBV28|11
ASSSGDNYGYT
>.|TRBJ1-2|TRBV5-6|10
ASNIRGSGYT
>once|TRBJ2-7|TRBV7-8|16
ASSSLRAAVGQGYEQY
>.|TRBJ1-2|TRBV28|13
ASTNPPTVNYGYT
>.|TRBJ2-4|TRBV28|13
ASSVPGTGKNIQY
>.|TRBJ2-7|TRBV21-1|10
ASTKVGGKQY
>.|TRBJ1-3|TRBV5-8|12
ASSLRVSGNTIY
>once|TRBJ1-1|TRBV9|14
ASSAGGSSRNTEAF
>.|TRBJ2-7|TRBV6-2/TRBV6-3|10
ASSSSGYEQY
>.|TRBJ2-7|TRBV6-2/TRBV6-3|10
ASSPSGYEQY
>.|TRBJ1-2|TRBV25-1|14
ASSEWGSAGAYGYT
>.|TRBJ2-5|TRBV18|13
ASSPTSGSGETQY
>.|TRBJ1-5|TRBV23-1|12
AGNGTGDHQPQH
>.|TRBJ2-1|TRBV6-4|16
ASSDGLAGLSSYNEQF
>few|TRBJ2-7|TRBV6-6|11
ASREQGAGEQY
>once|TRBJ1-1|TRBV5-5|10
ASSFGQTEAF
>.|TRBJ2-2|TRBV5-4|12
ASSLVSRAGELF
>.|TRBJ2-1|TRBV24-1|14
ATSDPDKGSYNEQF
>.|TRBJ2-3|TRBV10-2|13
ASSEWGAGTDTQY
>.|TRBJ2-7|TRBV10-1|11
ASGTSGAYEQY
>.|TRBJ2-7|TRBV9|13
ASGGPPGISYEQY
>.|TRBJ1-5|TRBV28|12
ASSLADIYGPQH
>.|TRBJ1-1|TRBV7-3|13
ASSLERTPNTEAF
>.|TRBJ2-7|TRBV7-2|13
ASSKDRGDSYEQY
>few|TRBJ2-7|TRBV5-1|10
ASSSTIDEQY
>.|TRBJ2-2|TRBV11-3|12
ASSLASNTGELF
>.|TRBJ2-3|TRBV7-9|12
ASSLRGLEDTQY
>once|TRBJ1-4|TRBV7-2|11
ASSSSTNEKLF
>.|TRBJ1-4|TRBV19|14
ASSRTGGSTNEKLF
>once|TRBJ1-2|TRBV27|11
ASSFRGNDGYT
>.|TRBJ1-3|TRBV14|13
ASSQGGRAGNTIY
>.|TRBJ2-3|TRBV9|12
ASSVGSGTDTQY
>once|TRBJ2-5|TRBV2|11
ASSGQRQETQY
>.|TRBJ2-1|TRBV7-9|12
ASEGPSSYNEQF